This T cell receptor (beta chain) was identified during a study of T cells in Graves' hyperthyroidism and ophthalmopathy. CDR3 length: 15 residues. The germline V gene has CDR1 DFQATT and CDR2 SNEGSKA (reference sequence). Trimming cost V 3 bases and J 6 bases; bases outside gene matches: 12. TCR beta CDR3 region amplification was performed from RNA transcripts. The TCR CDR3 first-round RT-PCR relied on the HTBI primer set. TCRdb passed the multiplex PCR reads through MiXCR, listing each CDR3 protein once. Among some 720,000 distinct CDR3 sequences, 15% to 20% were seen once, and the ten largest hold roughly 8%. This clonotype was seen repeatedly, ten times or more. Fresh peripheral blood, around 9.2 ml of it, supplied the PBMCs.

Sequences were obtained from blood. This rearrangement joins TRBV20-1 to TRBJ2-3; 7 nucleotides match TRBD2. The clonotype comes from a man aged 18 to 29 with Graves' hyperthyroidism. The CDR3 DNA is TGCAGTGCTAGGGTTCTCGCGGGAGAACCGGATACGCAGTATTTT. Amino acids: CSARVLAGEPDTQYF.